These 21 T cell receptor beta chains came from one sample sequenced in a study of blood T cell repertoires in COVID-19. TCRdb's table, derived via immunoSEQ multiplex PCR, lists solely in-frame clones and lacks some. The sample records about 80,000 clones, 78% being singletons. Source material: peripheral blood. These TCRs come from a human donor in a cohort sampled during active COVID-19.

The chain employs TRBV7-2 and TRBJ1-6, with 9 bases fitting TRBD1. This CDR3 is built from 15 residues. CDR1 is SGHTA, CDR2 FQGNSA, per germline. Trimming took 5 bases from V and 13 from J; bases not matched to a gene: 12. CDR3 bases: TGTGCCAGCAGCCGCCGGGACAGGGACGTTAGGCCCCTCCACTTT. Translation: CASSRRDRDVRPLHF.

This chain links TRBV7-2 with TRBJ2-1; no clear D gene. The germline gives CDR1 SGHTA, CDR2 FQGNSA. The ends were cut back, 2 bases at V and 0 bases at J, with 11 bases in the middle. This CDR3 is 16 amino acids long. The CDR3, as DNA: TGTGCCAGCAGCTTACAATCTAGTTCCTCCTACAATGAGCAGTTCTTC. Residues: CASSLQSSSSYNEQFF.

The rearrangement uses TRBV5-1 and TRBJ2-3; D possibly corresponds to TRBD1 (5 bases). CDR1 and CDR2 from the germline V gene are SGHRS and YFSETQ. This CDR3 is built from 13 residues. V gave up 3 bases and J gave up 3 bases, with 8 bases separating them. CDR3 amino acids: CASSSGFTDTQYF. CDR3 coding DNA: TGCGCCAGCAGCTCAGGGTTTACAGATACGCAGTATTTT.

The gene calls are TRBV28 and TRBJ2-5; D gene ambiguous. CDR3 size: 14 residues. Between the trimmed V and J ends, which lost 3 bases and 2 bases, there was a span of 10 bases. Germline loops: CDR1 MDHEN, CDR2 SYDVKM. The CDR3 DNA is TGTGCCAGCAGTTTTATCGGGTTACAAGAGACCCAGTACTTC. Its translation: CASSFIGLQETQYF.

The V call is TRBV29-1, the J call TRBJ2-3; D perhaps matches TRBD2 (7 bases). Trimming removed 5 bases at V and 6 bases at J, with 15 bases between. The CDR3 totals 13 residues. Germline assignment: CDR1 SQVTM and CDR2 ANQGSEA. CDR3 sequence: CSVSEGGRDTQYF. The DNA for the CDR3 is TGCAGCGTTTCGGAGGGGGGGAGGGATACGCAGTATTTT.

In this sample, this clone turned up once. The chain has TRBV4-1 and TRBJ2-1, with D possibly TRBD1 on 6 matching bases. The V gene lost 1 base and the J gene lost 9 bases, with 13 bases spanning the gap. Germline loops: CDR1 MGHRA, CDR2 YSYEKL. This CDR3 is 14 amino acids long. CDR3 bases: TGCGCCAGCAGCCAAGTGACAGGTAACGTTGAGCAGTTCTTC. Residues: CASSQVTGNVEQFF.

V usage is TRBV6-4 and J usage is TRBJ1-1; the D is unclear. Germline V CDR1 and CDR2: MRHNA, SNTAGT. V lost 2 bases and J lost 7, with 11 bases in between. The CDR3 is 13 amino acids. CDR3 region: CASSDPLTLEAFF. In DNA, the CDR3 is TGTGCCAGCAGTGACCCGTTAACTCTTGAAGCTTTCTTT.

J is TRBJ2-7 and V is TRBV29-1, with D perhaps TRBD1 (5 bases). This CDR3 contains 13 residues. V lost 1 base to trimming and J lost 2 bases, with 9 bases between them. The germline V gene has CDR1 SQVTM and CDR2 ANQGSEA. The DNA for the CDR3 is TGCAGCGTTGAAGTTTCAGGGACCTACGAGCAGTACTTC. This gives the protein CSVEVSGTYEQYF.

The CDR3: CASSLVGQGANGNTIYF. In DNA, the CDR3 is TGTGCCAGCAGCTTAGTCGGACAGGGGGCGAACGGAAACACCATATATTTT. The rearrangement links TRBV7-9 to TRBJ1-3; TRBD1 matches 11 bases. The CDR3 contains 17 residues. Germline lookup yields CDR1 SEHNR and CDR2 FQNEAQ (reference sequence). V was clipped by 1 base and J by 4 bases; unmatched bases: 6.

J is TRBJ1-1 and V is TRBV6-2 or TRBV6-3, with D perhaps TRBD1 (5 bases). Germline values: CDR1 MNHEY, CDR2 SVGEGT. V lost 5 bases and J lost 5, with 9 bases in between. This CDR3 region has 12 residues. The CDR3: CASSPGKTEAFF. The CDR3 bases are TGTGCCAGCAGTCCAGGGAAAACTGAAGCTTTCTTT.

The J gene is TRBJ1-6, the V gene TRBV4-2, with D tentatively TRBD1 (5 bases). The CDR3 totals 15 residues. Deletions cut 0 bases from V and 9 bases from J, with 12 bases between. The germline V gene has CDR1 LGHNA and CDR2 YNFKEQ. CDR3 bases: TGTGCCAGCAGCCAAGATTGGGGGGTGGGTTCACCCCTCCACTTT. Translating it yields CASSQDWGVGSPLHF.

The V gene is TRBV28, the J gene TRBJ1-2; tentatively, D is TRBD1 (5 bases). This CDR3 contains 16 residues. Trimming shortened V by 2 bases and J by 8 bases, and 21 bases separated the two germline ends. Germline CDR1 is MDHEN and CDR2 is SYDVKM. CDR3: CASSLLGDFRAGGYTF. DNA of the CDR3: TGTGCCAGCAGTTTACTTGGGGATTTCAGGGCCGGGGGCTACACCTTC.

Many counts were recorded for this clone. The rearrangement joins TRBV30 to TRBJ2-2; TRBD2 might be the D (6 bases). Trimming shortened V by 3 bases and J by 5 bases, and 16 bases separated the two germline ends. The length of the CDR3 is 15 residues. CDR1 is GTSNPN, CDR2 SVGIG, per germline (reference sequence). CDR3 DNA: TGTGCCTGGAGAAGGGCGGGAACTGAAACCGGGGAGCTGTTTTTT. Protein product: CAWRRAGTETGELFF.

This clone came up a few times. J is TRBJ1-1 and V is TRBV27; a possible D gene is TRBD1 (5 bases). Germline V gives CDR1 MNHEY, CDR2 SMNVEV (reference sequence). V was clipped by 3 bases and J by 2 bases, with 13 bases between them. This CDR3 comprises 15 residues. The CDR3 DNA reads TGTGCCAGCAGTTTCCTCGGAGGGACCAACACTGAAGCTTTCTTT. It specifies CASSFLGGTNTEAFF.

The genes are TRBV29-1 and TRBJ1-1; 8 positions agree with TRBD1. There are 13 residues in the CDR3. V was pared by 7 bases and J by 4 bases, with 8 bases of the junction left unmatched. CDR1 is SQVTM and CDR2 is ANQGSEA in the germline V gene. CDR3 in amino acids: CSGTGTGSTEAFF. The CDR3 DNA is TGCAGCGGAACAGGGACAGGCTCCACTGAAGCTTTCTTT. Together with reference TRBV29-1 and TRBJ1-1, the CDR3 gives the full variable domain: SAVISQKPSRDICQRGTSLTIQCQVDSQVTMMFWYRQQPGQSLTLIATANQGSEATYESGFVIDKFPISRPNLTFSTLTVSNMSPEDSSIYLCSGTGTGSTEAFFGQGTRLTVV.

This chain links TRBV11-3 with TRBJ2-1; 10 bases fit TRBD2. The CDR3 is made up of 13 amino acids. The germline CDR1 and CDR2 sequences are SGHNT and YENEEA. J was trimmed by 8 bases and V by 10 bases; bases with no gene match: 8. The CDR3 protein is CATAGGPGYEQFF. The DNA for the CDR3 is TGTGCCACAGCGGGAGGGCCTGGGTATGAGCAGTTCTTC.

This clone has more than one count but fewer than ten. The chain employs TRBV28 and TRBJ1-2; maybe TRBD1 (6 bases). CDR3 length: 12 amino acids. Trimming shortened V by 8 bases and J by 1 base, and 8 bases separated the two germline ends. Germline lookup yields CDR1 MDHEN and CDR2 SYDVKM. CDR3 region: CASGGFNYGYTF. The CDR3 nucleotides read TGTGCCAGCGGGGGCTTTAACTATGGCTACACCTTC.

V and J are TRBV28 and TRBJ1-5, with 7 bases fitting TRBD1. V lost 6 bases to trimming and J lost 2 bases; unmatched junction nucleotides: 7. The CDR3 is 15 amino acids. Germline assignment: CDR1 MDHEN and CDR2 SYDVKM. CDR3 nucleotides: TGTGCCAGCAGCCGTGACAGGGTGGGCAATCAGCCCCAGCATTTT. This translates into CASSRDRVGNQPQHF.

Only a few counts were recorded for this clone. CDR3 in DNA: TGTGCCAGTAGTATATGGCTTCCTAACTATGGCTACACCTTC. This gives the protein CASSIWLPNYGYTF. This chain connects TRBV19 to TRBJ1-2, with unresolved D. There are 14 residues in the CDR3. Germline V lookup: CDR1 LNHDA, CDR2 SQIVND (reference sequence). V was shortened by 2 bases and J by 0 bases, with 7 bases between the two germline ends.

This clone occurred once. The chain employs TRBV2 and TRBJ2-1; D might be TRBD2 (6 bases). This CDR3 has 18 residues. Germline CDR1 is SNHLY and CDR2 is FYNNEI. V gave up 0 bases and J gave up 6 bases, with 21 bases separating them. The CDR3 DNA is TGTGCCAGCAGTGAAGCCGTATGGGGCGGGAATAGGGGCAATGAGCAGTTCTTC. Its translation: CASSEAVWGGNRGNEQFF.

This clone has just a few counts. The rearrangement joins TRBV30 to TRBJ1-5; D unresolved. Germline CDR1 GTSNPN, CDR2 SVGIG (reference sequence). Trimming left V 3 bases short and J 4 bases short, with 10 bases between. There are 13 residues in the CDR3. This CDR3 is CAWSPRTNQPQHF. The DNA of the CDR3 is TGTGCCTGGAGCCCACGGACTAATCAGCCCCAGCATTTT.